This entry lists 27 T cell receptor beta chains sequenced from one sample in a study of cytomegalovirus exposure and HLA in healthy donors. Amplification used 60 Vbeta primers and 13 Jbeta primers. Profiled with immunoSEQ multiplex PCR; TCRdb holds only in-frame clones, not every one. This sample carries over 100,000 clones, with under 7% going to the ten biggest clones. Sequencing was carried out using PBMCs. The receptor set was obtained from a middle-aged man in good health and CMV-seropositive.

This chain links TRBV7-3 with TRBJ1-4; 8 bases fit TRBD1. V shed 5 bases, J shed 6 bases, and the junction held 8 bases outside the gene matches. The CDR3 has 15 amino acids. Germline loops: CDR1 SGHTA, CDR2 FQGTGA. In nucleotides, the CDR3 is TGTGCCAGCAGCCCGCAGGGGGCTTCGGATGAAAAACTGTTTTTT. It encodes CASSPQGASDEKLFF.

This chain links TRBV6-5 with TRBJ1-2, with 11 bases identical to TRBD1. The CDR3 runs to 12 residues. V lost 8 bases and J lost 8; bases outside the gene matches: 4. The germline V gene has CDR1 MNHEY and CDR2 SVGAGI. The CDR3 protein is CASGQGAIGYTF. In DNA, the CDR3 is TGTGCCAGCGGACAGGGGGCAATCGGCTACACCTTC.

The genes are TRBV6-5 and TRBJ1-1, with unresolved D. Germline lookup yields CDR1 MNHEY and CDR2 SVGAGI. The length of the CDR3 is 12 residues. The ends were cut back, 5 bases at V and 1 base at J, with 5 bases in the middle. The CDR3 DNA reads as TGTGCCAGCAGTGTCGGGAACACTGAAGCTTTCTTT. Protein product: CASSVGNTEAFF.

The genes are TRBV10-3 and TRBJ2-2; 13 bases match TRBD2. The CDR3 consists of 17 residues. The J segment lost 5 bases and the V segment lost 4 bases, leaving 7 bases of the junction unmatched. The germline CDR1 and CDR2 sequences are ENHRY and SYGVKD. CDR3 protein: CAISGGLAGVGTGELFF. For the CDR3, the DNA is TGTGCCATCAGTGGTGGACTAGCGGGAGTTGGGACCGGGGAGCTGTTTTTT.

V gene TRBV7-9 combines with J gene TRBJ2-1, with 11 bases identical to TRBD2. Germline-derived CDR1 and CDR2 are SEHNR and FQNEAQ (reference sequence). Trimming at V came to 10 bases and at J to 2 bases, leaving 13 bases not matched to a gene. The CDR3 loop spans 17 amino acids. DNA for the CDR3: TGTGCCACTTCCGGGACTAGCGGAGTCGAGGCCTACAATGAGCAGTTCTTC. It specifies CATSGTSGVEAYNEQFF.

This chain connects TRBV6-1 to TRBJ2-4; 9 bases match TRBD1. V gave up 10 bases and J gave up 15 bases; unmatched junction bases: 16. Germline V lookup: CDR1 MNHNS, CDR2 SASEGT. The CDR3 contains 13 residues. This CDR3 is CATGGTGPQQGYF. Here the CDR3 DNA reads TGTGCCACCGGGGGGACAGGGCCCCAACAAGGGTACTTC.

This chain uses TRBV11-1 with TRBJ1-5; D is ambiguous. CDR3 length: 12 amino acids. Trimming pared 1 base from V and 6 bases from J, leaving 4 bases between. Looked up from germline, CDR1 is SGHAT and CDR2 is FQDESV (reference sequence). The CDR3 reads CASSLVGQPQHF. DNA of the CDR3: TGTGCCAGCAGCTTAGTCGGTCAGCCCCAGCATTTT.

V usage is TRBV25-1 and J usage is TRBJ1-1; D is perhaps TRBD1 (6 bases). Deletions cut 3 bases from V and 4 bases from J, with 15 bases between. Germline CDR1 and CDR2: MGHDK and SYGVNS. The CDR3 is 15 residues long. CDR3 in DNA: TGTGCCAGCAGTGACCATACGACAGGAACCACTGAAGCTTTCTTT. Translated: CASSDHTTGTTEAFF.

The chain has TRBV29-1 and TRBJ2-1; D is unresolved. CDR1 SQVTM and CDR2 ANQGSEA come from the germline V gene. The CDR3 runs to 13 residues. The V end was cut by 6 bases, the J end by 0 bases, with 9 bases between. Here the CDR3 reads CSVAGSSYNEQFF. The CDR3 region has the DNA TGCAGCGTAGCAGGTAGCTCCTACAATGAGCAGTTCTTC.

The rearrangement joins TRBV27 to TRBJ2-5; 7 nucleotides agree with TRBD2. Looked up from germline, CDR1 is MNHEY and CDR2 is SMNVEV (reference sequence). Germline trimming cut 6 bases from V and 7 bases from J; bases unmatched to any gene: 2. This CDR3 is 11 amino acids long. This CDR3 reads CASSGEGTQYF. Here the CDR3 DNA reads TGTGCCAGCAGCGGGGAGGGGACCCAGTACTTC.

CDR3 amino acids: CASTPSDGTGELFF. In DNA form, the CDR3 reads TGTGCCAGTACCCCTAGCGACGGAACCGGGGAGCTGTTTTTT. This rearrangement joins TRBV19 to TRBJ2-2; a weak D match, TRBD2 (6 bases). Germline assignment: CDR1 LNHDA and CDR2 SQIVND (reference sequence). V shed 7 bases and J shed 5 bases, with 14 bases lying between them. The CDR3 length is 14 residues.

This chain connects TRBV4-2 to TRBJ2-1, with 14 nucleotides matching TRBD2. The CDR3 has 18 amino acids. Germline CDR1 reads LGHNA; CDR2 reads YNFKEQ. V lost 0 bases, J lost 9 bases, and 10 bases stayed unmatched. CDR3 amino acids: CASSQDLQTSGRAIEQFF. The CDR3 nucleotides read TGTGCCAGCAGCCAAGATCTCCAGACTAGCGGGAGGGCGATTGAGCAGTTCTTC.

V is TRBV28 and J is TRBJ1-5; TRBD1 matches at 10 bases. Trimming cost V 5 bases and J 1 base; bases outside gene matches: 8. The germline V gene encodes CDR1 MDHEN and CDR2 SYDVKM. The CDR3 is 17 residues long. The CDR3 reads CASSDTPGQGSNQPQHF. CDR3 coding DNA: TGTGCCAGCAGTGATACTCCGGGACAGGGGAGCAATCAGCCCCAGCATTTT.

The chain carries TRBV18 and TRBJ2-7, with TRBD2 matching 14 bases. The CDR3 covers 16 residues. The germline gives CDR1 KGHSH, CDR2 LQKENI. The junction had 10 bases not matched to a gene; V was cut back by 0 bases and J by 12 bases. Written as DNA, the CDR3 is TGTGCCAGCTCACCACCTCGAACGGGACTAGCGGGAGATAGGTACTTC. Translation gives CASSPPRTGLAGDRYF.

The CDR3 coding sequence is TGTGCCAGCAGTTACTCAGGGGGTCCCGGGTACGAGCAGTACTTC. Protein product: CASSYSGGPGYEQYF. The chain is built from TRBV6-5 and TRBJ2-5; tentatively, D is TRBD1 (6 bases). The assigned J gene may be wrong: the sequence end matches TRBJ2-7 better. The CDR3 covers 15 residues. The germline CDR1 and CDR2 sequences are MNHEY and SVGAGI.

The chain combines TRBV7-9 with TRBJ2-7; tentatively, D is TRBD1 (6 bases). This CDR3 is built from 12 residues. In germline, CDR1 is SEHNR, CDR2 FQNEAQ (reference sequence). The V end lost 1 base, the J end lost 11 bases, and 12 bases lay between the germline ends. CDR3 residues: CASSLGPTGEYF. The DNA of the CDR3 is TGTGCCAGCAGCTTAGGCCCGACAGGAGAGTACTTC.

This chain uses TRBV6-1 with TRBJ2-5, with a possible D match to TRBD1 (6 bases). CDR3 length equals 15 residues. V was trimmed by 6 bases and J by 5 bases, leaving 19 bases between them. Germline lookup yields CDR1 MNHNS and CDR2 SASEGT. CDR3 residues: CASRMGHGTGETQYF. Here the CDR3 DNA reads TGTGCCAGCAGGATGGGACACGGGACCGGGGAGACCCAGTACTTC.

This chain connects TRBV9 to TRBJ2-3; 11 nucleotides match TRBD1. Germline V gene sequence: CDR1 SGDLS, CDR2 YYNGEE. The trim removed 0 bases at V and 3 bases at J, leaving 0 bases unmatched. This CDR3 is built from 15 residues. In DNA form, the CDR3 reads TGTGCCAGCAGCGTAGGGGACAGGGGGACAGATACGCAGTATTTT. Protein: CASSVGDRGTDTQYF.

The chain joins TRBV11-2 to TRBJ1-6, with D possibly being TRBD1 (5 bases). Germline loops: CDR1 SGHAT, CDR2 FQNNGV. V was trimmed by 4 bases and J by 7 bases, leaving 14 bases between them. CDR3 size: 15 residues. The CDR3 protein is CASSSAGRDNSPLHF. The CDR3 DNA reads TGTGCCAGCAGCTCCGCAGGGAGGGACAATTCACCCCTCCACTTT. Variable domain in full (rest from reference TRBV11-2 and TRBJ1-6): EAGVAQSPRYKIIEKRQSVAFWCNPISGHATLYWYQQILGQGPKLLIQFQNNGVVDDSQLPKDRFSAERLKGVDSTLKIQPAKLEDSAVYLCASSSAGRDNSPLHFGNGTRLTVT.

This rearrangement joins TRBV6-6 to TRBJ2-5; TRBD1 might be the D (6 bases). The DNA matches TRBJ2-7 better at its end, which makes the J call doubtful. Germline CDR1 and CDR2: MNHNY and SVGAGI (reference sequence). The CDR3 has 13 amino acids. The CDR3 coding sequence is TGTGCCAGCTGCCATGGACAGTCCGGCGAGCAGTACTTC. Translating gives CASCHGQSGEQYF.

V is TRBV6-1 and J is TRBJ2-7, with TRBD1 matching 7 bases. From germline, CDR1 is MNHNS and CDR2 SASEGT. CDR3 length: 13 residues. V lost 6 bases to trimming and J lost 1 base; unmatched junction nucleotides: 3. The DNA for the CDR3 is TGTGCCAGCAGGAGGGGACAGTCCTACGAGCAGTACTTC. Translating gives CASRRGQSYEQYF.

Regarding this clone: This sample also contains other DNA sequences that code for the same CDR3. V usage is TRBV27 and J usage is TRBJ2-7; maybe TRBD2 (6 bases). The germline CDR1 and CDR2 sequences are MNHEY and SMNVEV (reference sequence). Trimming cost V 2 bases and J 4 bases, with 9 bases left between them. This CDR3 is 13 amino acids long. Here the CDR3 reads CASSLEGGYEQYF. For the CDR3, the DNA is TGTGCCAGCAGTTTAGAGGGAGGTTACGAGCAGTACTTC.

The chain links TRBV28 to TRBJ1-1; 7 nucleotides match TRBD1. In germline, CDR1 is MDHEN, CDR2 SYDVKM. This CDR3 spans 15 amino acids. Trimming removed 5 bases from V and 4 bases from J; junction bases left unmatched: 10. The CDR3, as DNA: TGTGCCAGCAGTACCGAGCAGGGGGAGTTCACTGAAGCTTTCTTT. Translating gives CASSTEQGEFTEAFF.

The chain recombines TRBV5-4 with TRBJ2-2; 15 bases map to TRBD2. Germline CDR1 reads SGHNT; CDR2 reads YYREEE (reference sequence). V dropped 4 bases and J dropped 6; count of bases not matched to a gene: 16. This CDR3 contains 20 residues. The CDR3 bases are TGTGCCAGCAGCCCTAGGGGAGGACTAGCGGGAGGGCCTGGAGCCGGGGAGCTGTTTTTT. This codes for CASSPRGGLAGGPGAGELFF.

V is TRBV28 and J is TRBJ1-5, with 8 bases fitting TRBD1. The CDR3 loop spans 14 amino acids. The ends lost 2 bases at V and 4 bases at J; junction bases unmatched: 1. Germline assignment: CDR1 MDHEN and CDR2 SYDVKM. Written as DNA, the CDR3 is TGTGCCAGCAGTTTAGGGACAGGTAATCAGCCCCAGCATTTT. Amino acids: CASSLGTGNQPQHF.

The chain carries TRBV5-1 and TRBJ1-1; D perhaps matches TRBD1 (5 bases). The CDR3 sequence is 14 residues long. The V gene's germline CDR1 is SGHRS and CDR2 YFSETQ. Trimming shortened V by 3 bases and J by 4 bases, and 13 bases separated the two germline ends. CDR3 sequence (DNA): TGCGCCAGCAGCTGGGGAGGGGCGGGCACTGAAGCTTTCTTT. It yields the protein CASSWGGAGTEAFF.

The chain joins TRBV7-2 to TRBJ2-7, with a tentative D call TRBD1 (5 bases). Germline CDR1 SGHTA, CDR2 FQGNSA. V lost 4 bases and J 7 bases, leaving 14 bases between the germline ends. The CDR3 consists of 13 residues. The CDR3: CASSSQGAGEQYF. In DNA form, the CDR3 reads TGTGCCAGCAGCTCTCAAGGGGCTGGTGAGCAGTACTTC. Full variable domain (missing parts from reference TRBV7-2 and TRBJ2-7): GAGVSQSPSNKVTEKGKDVELRCDPISGHTALYWYRQSLGQGLEFLIYFQGNSAPDKSGLPSDRFSAERTGGSVSTLTIQRTQQEDSAVYLCASSSQGAGEQYFGPGTRLTVT.